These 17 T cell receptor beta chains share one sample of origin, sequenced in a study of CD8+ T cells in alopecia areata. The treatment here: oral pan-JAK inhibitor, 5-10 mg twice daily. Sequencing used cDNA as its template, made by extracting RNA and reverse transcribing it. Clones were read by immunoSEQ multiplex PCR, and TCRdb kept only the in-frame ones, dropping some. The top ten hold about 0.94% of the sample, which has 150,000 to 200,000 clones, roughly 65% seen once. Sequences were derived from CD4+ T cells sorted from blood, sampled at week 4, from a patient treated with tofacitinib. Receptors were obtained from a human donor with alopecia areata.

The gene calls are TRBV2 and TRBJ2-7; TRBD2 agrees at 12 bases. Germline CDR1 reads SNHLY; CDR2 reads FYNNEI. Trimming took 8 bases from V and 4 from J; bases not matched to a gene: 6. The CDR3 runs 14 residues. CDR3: CASWGLAGRYEQYF. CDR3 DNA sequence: TGTGCCAGCTGGGGACTAGCGGGCCGATACGAGCAGTACTTC. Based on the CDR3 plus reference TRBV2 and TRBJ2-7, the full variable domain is EPEVTQTPSHQVTQMGQEVILRCVPISNHLYFYWYRQILGQKVEFLVSFYNNEISEKSEIFDDQFSVERPDGSNFTLKIRSTKLEDSAMYFCASWGLAGRYEQYFGPGTRLTVT.

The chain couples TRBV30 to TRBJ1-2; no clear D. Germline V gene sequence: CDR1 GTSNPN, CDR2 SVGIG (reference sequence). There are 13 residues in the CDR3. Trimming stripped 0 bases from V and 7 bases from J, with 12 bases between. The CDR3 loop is CAWSVRASSGYTF. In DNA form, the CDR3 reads TGTGCCTGGAGTGTACGGGCATCGAGTGGCTACACCTTC.

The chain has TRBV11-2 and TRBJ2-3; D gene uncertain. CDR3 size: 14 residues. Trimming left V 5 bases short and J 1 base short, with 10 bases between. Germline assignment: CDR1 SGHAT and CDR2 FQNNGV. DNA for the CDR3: TGTGCCAGCAGCCCGCAGAGTCGCACAGATACGCAGTATTTT. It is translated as CASSPQSRTDTQYF.

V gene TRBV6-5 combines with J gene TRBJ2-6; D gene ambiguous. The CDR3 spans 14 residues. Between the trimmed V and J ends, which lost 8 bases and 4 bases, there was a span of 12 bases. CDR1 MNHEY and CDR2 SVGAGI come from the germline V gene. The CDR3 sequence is CASARVAGANVLTF. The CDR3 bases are TGTGCCAGCGCAAGGGTTGCCGGGGCCAACGTCCTGACTTTC.

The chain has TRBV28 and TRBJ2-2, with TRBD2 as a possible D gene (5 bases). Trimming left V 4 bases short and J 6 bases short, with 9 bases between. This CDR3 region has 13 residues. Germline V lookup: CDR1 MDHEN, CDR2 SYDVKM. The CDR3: CASSSDGAGELFF. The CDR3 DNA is TGTGCCAGCAGTTCGGACGGGGCCGGGGAGCTGTTTTTT.

CDR3 in amino acids: CASSQEGYGYTF. The CDR3 nucleotides are TGTGCCAGCAGCCAAGAGGGGTATGGCTACACCTTC. The genes are TRBV11-2 and TRBJ1-2; D perhaps matches TRBD1 (5 bases). V lost 5 bases and J 5 bases, leaving 9 bases between the germline ends. CDR3 length: 12 amino acids. The germline CDR1 and CDR2 sequences are SGHAT and FQNNGV.

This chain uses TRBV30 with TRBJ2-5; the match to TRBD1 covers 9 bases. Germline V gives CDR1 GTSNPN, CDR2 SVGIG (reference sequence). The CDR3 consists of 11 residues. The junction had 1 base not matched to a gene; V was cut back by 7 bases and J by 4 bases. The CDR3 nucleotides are TGTGCCTCGGGACAGGGAGAGACCCAGTACTTC. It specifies CASGQGETQYF.

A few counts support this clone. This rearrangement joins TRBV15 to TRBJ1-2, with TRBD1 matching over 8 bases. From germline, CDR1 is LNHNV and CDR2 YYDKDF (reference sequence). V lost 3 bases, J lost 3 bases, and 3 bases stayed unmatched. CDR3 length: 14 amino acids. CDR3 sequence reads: CATSRGQADYGYTF. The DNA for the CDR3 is TGTGCCACCAGCAGGGGACAGGCTGACTATGGCTACACCTTC.

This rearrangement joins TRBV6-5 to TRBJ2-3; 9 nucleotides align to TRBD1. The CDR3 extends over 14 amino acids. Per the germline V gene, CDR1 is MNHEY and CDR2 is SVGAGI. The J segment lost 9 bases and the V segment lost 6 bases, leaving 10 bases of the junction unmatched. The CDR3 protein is CASSRTGESRTQYF. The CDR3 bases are TGTGCCAGCAGCCGGACAGGGGAGTCTAGAACGCAGTATTTT.

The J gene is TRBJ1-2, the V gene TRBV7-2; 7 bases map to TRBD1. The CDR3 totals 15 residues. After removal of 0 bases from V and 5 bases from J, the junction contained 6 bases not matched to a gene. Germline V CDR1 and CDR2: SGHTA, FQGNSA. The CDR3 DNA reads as TGTGCCAGCAGCTTAGCTCCGGGACAGTCATATGGCTACACCTTC. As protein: CASSLAPGQSYGYTF. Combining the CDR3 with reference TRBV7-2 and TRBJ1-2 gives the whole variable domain GAGVSQSPSNKVTEKGKDVELRCDPISGHTALYWYRQSLGQGLEFLIYFQGNSAPDKSGLPSDRFSAERTGGSVSTLTIQRTQQEDSAVYLCASSLAPGQSYGYTFGSGTRLTVV.

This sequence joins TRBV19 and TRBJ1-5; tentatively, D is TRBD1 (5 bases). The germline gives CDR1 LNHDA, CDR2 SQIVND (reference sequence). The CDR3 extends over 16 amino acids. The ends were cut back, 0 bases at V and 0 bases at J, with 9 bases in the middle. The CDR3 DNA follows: TGTGCCAGTAGTATAGATGGGGGTTATAGCAATCAGCCCCAGCATTTT. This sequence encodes CASSIDGGYSNQPQHF.

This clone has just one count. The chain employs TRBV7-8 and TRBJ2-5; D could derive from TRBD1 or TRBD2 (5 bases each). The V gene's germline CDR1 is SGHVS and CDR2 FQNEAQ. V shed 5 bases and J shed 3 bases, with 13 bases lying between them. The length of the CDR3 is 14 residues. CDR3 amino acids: CASSLQGRKETQYF. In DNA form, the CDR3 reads TGTGCCAGCAGCCTCCAGGGACGCAAAGAGACCCAGTACTTC.

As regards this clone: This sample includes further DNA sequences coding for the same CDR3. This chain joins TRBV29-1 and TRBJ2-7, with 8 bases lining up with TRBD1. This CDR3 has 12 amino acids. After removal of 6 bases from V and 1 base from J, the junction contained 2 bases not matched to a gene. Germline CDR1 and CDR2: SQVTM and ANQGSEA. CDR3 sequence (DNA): TGCAGCGTCCGGACAGGGTCCTACGAGCAGTACTTC. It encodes CSVRTGSYEQYF.

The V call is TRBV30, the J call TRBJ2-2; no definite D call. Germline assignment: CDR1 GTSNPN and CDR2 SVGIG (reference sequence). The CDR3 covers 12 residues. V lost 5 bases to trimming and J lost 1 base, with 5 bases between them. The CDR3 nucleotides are TGTGCCTGGGGACGGAACACCGGGGAGCTGTTTTTT. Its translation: CAWGRNTGELFF. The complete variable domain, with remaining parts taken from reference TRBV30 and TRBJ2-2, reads SQTIHQWPATLVQPVGSPLSLECTVEGTSNPNLYWYRQAAGRGLQLLFYSVGIGQISSEVPQNLSASRPQDRQFILSSKKLLLSDSGFYLCAWGRNTGELFFGEGSRLTVL.

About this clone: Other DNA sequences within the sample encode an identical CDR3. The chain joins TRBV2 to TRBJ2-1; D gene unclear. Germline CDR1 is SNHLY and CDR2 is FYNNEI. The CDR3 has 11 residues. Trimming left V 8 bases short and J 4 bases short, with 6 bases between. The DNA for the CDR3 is TGTGCCAGCTCAGAATACAATGAGCAGTTCTTC. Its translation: CASSEYNEQFF.

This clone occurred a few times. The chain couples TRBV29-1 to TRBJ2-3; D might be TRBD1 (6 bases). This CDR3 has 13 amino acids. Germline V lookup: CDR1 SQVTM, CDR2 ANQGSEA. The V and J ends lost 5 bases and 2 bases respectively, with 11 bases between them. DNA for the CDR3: TGCAGCGTTTTCCTGGGGGCCACAGATACGCAGTATTTT. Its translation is CSVFLGATDTQYF.

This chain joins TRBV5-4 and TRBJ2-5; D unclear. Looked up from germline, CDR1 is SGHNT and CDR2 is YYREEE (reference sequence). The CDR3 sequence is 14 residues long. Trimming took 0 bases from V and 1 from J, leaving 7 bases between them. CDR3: CASSLEPLQETQYF. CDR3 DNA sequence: TGTGCCAGCAGCTTGGAACCGCTCCAAGAGACCCAGTACTTC.